This TCR beta chain originates from a study of blood T cell repertoires in COVID-19. As handled by the study authors: Reference gene primer amplification yielded estimated nucleated cell counts. Repertoires were generated with immunoSEQ multiplex PCR, while TCRdb's copy carries only in-frame clones and drops some. D and trimming come from the DNA, and the V and J calls and clone size come from that table. The sample gives more than 70,000 clones, around 83% of which show up once; 25% to 30% is in the top ten. Trimming at V came to 2 bases and at J to 4 bases, leaving 4 bases not matched to a gene. Germline CDR1 is SQVTM and CDR2 is ANQGSEA. The CDR3 has 14 residues.

The TCR originated in a human donor in a cohort sampled during active COVID-19. Sequencing was performed on peripheral blood. The chain joins TRBV29-1 to TRBJ2-1; 8 bases map to TRBD1. CDR3 sequence: CSVELGTGYNEQFF. The DNA of the CDR3 is TGCAGCGTTGAATTAGGGACAGGTTACAATGAGCAGTTCTTC.